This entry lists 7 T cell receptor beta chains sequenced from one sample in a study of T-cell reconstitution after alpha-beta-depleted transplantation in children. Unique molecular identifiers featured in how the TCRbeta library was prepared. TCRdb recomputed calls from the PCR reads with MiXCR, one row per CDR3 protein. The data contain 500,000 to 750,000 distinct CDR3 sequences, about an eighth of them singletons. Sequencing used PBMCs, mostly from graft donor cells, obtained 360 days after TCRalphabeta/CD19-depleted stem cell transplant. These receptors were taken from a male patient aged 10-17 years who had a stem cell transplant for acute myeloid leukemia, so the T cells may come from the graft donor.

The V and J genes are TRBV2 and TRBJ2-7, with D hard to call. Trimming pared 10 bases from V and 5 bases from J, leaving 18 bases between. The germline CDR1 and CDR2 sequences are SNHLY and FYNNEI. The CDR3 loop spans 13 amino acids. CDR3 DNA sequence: TGTGCCACCTTACAGTGGAAGGATGACGAGCAGTACTTC. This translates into CATLQWKDDEQYF.

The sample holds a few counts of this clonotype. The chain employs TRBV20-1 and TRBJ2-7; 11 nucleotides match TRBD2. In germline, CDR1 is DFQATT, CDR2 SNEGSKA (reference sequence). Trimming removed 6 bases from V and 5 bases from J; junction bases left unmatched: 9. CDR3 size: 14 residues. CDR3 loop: CSAWILAGGHEQYF. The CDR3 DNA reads TGCAGTGCCTGGATCCTAGCGGGAGGCCACGAGCAGTACTTC.

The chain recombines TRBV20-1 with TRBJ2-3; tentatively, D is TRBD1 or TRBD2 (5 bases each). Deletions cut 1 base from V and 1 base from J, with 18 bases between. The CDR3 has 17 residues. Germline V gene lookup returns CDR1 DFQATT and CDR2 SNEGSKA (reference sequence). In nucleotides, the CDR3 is TGCAGTGCTAGAGCAGGACCGGGACGGGTTGGCACAGATACGCAGTATTTT. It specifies CSARAGPGRVGTDTQYF.

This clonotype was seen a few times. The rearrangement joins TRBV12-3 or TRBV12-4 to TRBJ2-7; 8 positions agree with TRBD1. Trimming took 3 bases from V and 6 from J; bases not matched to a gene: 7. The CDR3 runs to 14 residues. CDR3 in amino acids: CASSFPGQGREQYF. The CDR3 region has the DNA TGTGCCAGCAGTTTTCCAGGACAGGGTCGCGAGCAGTACTTC.

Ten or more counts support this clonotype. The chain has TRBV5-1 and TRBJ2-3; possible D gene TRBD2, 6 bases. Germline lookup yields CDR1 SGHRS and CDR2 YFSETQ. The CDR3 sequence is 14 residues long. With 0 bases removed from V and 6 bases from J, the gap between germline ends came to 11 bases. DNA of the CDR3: TGCGCCAGCAGCTTGGCACTAGCAGGGGATACGCAGTATTTT. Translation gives CASSLALAGDTQYF.

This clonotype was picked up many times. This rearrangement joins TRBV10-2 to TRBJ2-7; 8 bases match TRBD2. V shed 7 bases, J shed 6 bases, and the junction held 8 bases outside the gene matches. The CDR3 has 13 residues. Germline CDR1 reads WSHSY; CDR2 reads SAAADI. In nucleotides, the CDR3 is TGCGCCAGCACCAGGGGCGGGAGGACCGAGCAGTACTTC. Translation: CASTRGGRTEQYF.

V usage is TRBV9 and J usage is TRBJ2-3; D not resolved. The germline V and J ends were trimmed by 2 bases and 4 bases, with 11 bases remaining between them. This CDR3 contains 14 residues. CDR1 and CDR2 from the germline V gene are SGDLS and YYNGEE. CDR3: CASSVYSVADTQYF. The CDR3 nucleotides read TGTGCCAGCAGCGTTTATAGTGTGGCAGATACGCAGTATTTT.